The 25 T cell receptor beta chains below were found in one sample sequenced in a study of cytomegalovirus exposure and HLA in healthy donors. The PCR ran on 60 Vbeta and 13 Jbeta primers. Clones were read by immunoSEQ multiplex PCR, and TCRdb kept only the in-frame ones, dropping some. This table holds roughly 100,000 clones, around 80% found once. The material sequenced was PBMCs. Receptors were obtained from a male donor in good health and CMV-seronegative.

With respect to this clone: A junction boundary mismatches the germline segment, possibly from a read error. This CDR3 reads CASGLGLADYNEQFF. The CDR3 nucleotides read TGTGCTAGTGGCTTGGGACTAGCGGATTACAATGAGCAGTTCTTC. The chain links TRBV12-5 to TRBJ2-1; 11 bases match TRBD2. Germline CDR1 and CDR2: LGHNT and FRNRAP. This CDR3 comprises 15 residues.

This chain joins TRBV4-2 and TRBJ2-2; 9 nucleotides line up with TRBD1. Trimming cost V 2 bases and J 6 bases; bases outside gene matches: 7. Germline-derived CDR1 and CDR2 are LGHNA and YNFKEQ. There are 16 residues in the CDR3. The CDR3 bases are TGTGCCAGCAGCCAAAGGACAGGGGACACCTCCGGGGAGCTGTTTTTT. This codes for CASSQRTGDTSGELFF.

This chain connects TRBV5-1 to TRBJ1-1, with TRBD1 matching over 11 bases. J lost 5 bases, V lost 4 bases, and 13 bases had no gene match. The CDR3 is made up of 17 amino acids. Per the germline V gene, CDR1 is SGHRS and CDR2 is YFSETQ. The CDR3 loop is CASSRRRQGQGVTEAFF. In DNA form, the CDR3 reads TGCGCCAGCAGCCGTCGGCGTCAGGGACAGGGGGTGACTGAAGCTTTCTTT.

The rearrangement joins TRBV19 to TRBJ1-5, with 11 bases matching TRBD1. V was pared by 7 bases and J by 3 bases, with 5 bases of the junction left unmatched. Per the germline V gene, CDR1 is LNHDA and CDR2 is SQIVND (reference sequence). The CDR3 runs 15 residues. The CDR3 spells CASTPDRGLNQPQHF. In DNA form, the CDR3 reads TGTGCCAGTACCCCGGACAGGGGGCTCAATCAGCCCCAGCATTTT.

V and J are TRBV18 and TRBJ1-3; 7 nucleotides align to TRBD1. There are 19 residues in the CDR3. Per the germline V gene, CDR1 is KGHSH and CDR2 is LQKENI. Losses at the gene ends were 3 bases for V and 2 bases for J; bases not matched to a gene: 16. The DNA for the CDR3 is TGTGCCAGCTCACCCAAGACAGGGACCCATCCAGGGGCTGGAAACACCATATATTTT. It translates to CASSPKTGTHPGAGNTIYF.

This clone was detected only a few times. The chain is built from TRBV29-1 and TRBJ2-7; 9 bases line up with TRBD2. CDR3 length: 14 residues. CDR1 is SQVTM and CDR2 is ANQGSEA in the germline V gene. With 4 bases clipped from V and 3 bases from J, the junction kept 7 bases outside the gene matches. CDR3 amino acids: CSVAVASGIYEQYF. Written as DNA, the CDR3 is TGCAGCGTTGCAGTCGCTAGCGGGATCTACGAGCAGTACTTC.

This chain joins TRBV4-2 and TRBJ2-2; 9 bases fit TRBD2. This CDR3 comprises 17 residues. The junction had 6 bases not matched to a gene; V was cut back by 2 bases and J by 2 bases. CDR1 and CDR2 (germline): LGHNA, YNFKEQ. The CDR3 nucleotides are TGTGCCAGCAGCCAAAGTCGAGCGGGAGGAAACACCGGGGAGCTGTTTTTT. Its translation is CASSQSRAGGNTGELFF.

The genes are TRBV5-1 and TRBJ2-1; D perhaps matches TRBD2 (7 bases). Germline CDR1 and CDR2: SGHRS and YFSETQ. The ends were cut back, 0 bases at V and 6 bases at J, with 13 bases in the middle. This CDR3 spans 15 amino acids. The CDR3 here is CASSLGGGALNEQFF. The CDR3 bases are TGCGCCAGCAGCTTGGGAGGGGGGGCGCTCAATGAGCAGTTCTTC.

The chain uses TRBV30 and TRBJ1-5; D not certain. The germline CDR1 and CDR2 sequences are GTSNPN and SVGIG (reference sequence). The CDR3 contains 13 residues. V was shortened by 1 base and J by 1 base, with 5 bases between the two germline ends. The CDR3 protein is CAWSDSSNQPQHF. The CDR3 region has the DNA TGTGCCTGGAGTGACAGCAGCAATCAGCCCCAGCATTTT. Based on the CDR3 plus reference TRBV30 and TRBJ1-5, the full variable domain is SQTIHQWPATLVQPVGSPLSLECTVEGTSNPNLYWYRQAAGRGLQLLFYSVGIGQISSEVPQNLSASRPQDRQFILSSKKLLLSDSGFYLCAWSDSSNQPQHFGDGTRLSIL.

The chain couples TRBV19 to TRBJ2-3; 8 bases fit TRBD2. The CDR3 spans 15 residues. J lost 5 bases, V lost 0 bases, and 4 bases had no gene match. The germline V gene encodes CDR1 LNHDA and CDR2 SQIVND (reference sequence). Here the CDR3 reads CASSIDPAGGDTQYF. The CDR3 coding sequence is TGTGCCAGTAGTATAGATCCGGCGGGGGGAGATACGCAGTATTTT.

This clone was counted only a few times. The chain joins TRBV29-1 to TRBJ2-1, with TRBD1 as a possible D gene (6 bases). Between the trimmed V and J ends, which lost 7 bases and 9 bases, there was a span of 22 bases. The length of the CDR3 is 14 residues. Germline CDR1 is SQVTM and CDR2 is ANQGSEA. CDR3 sequence (DNA): TGCAGCGCCATTGGGCAGGGGTCGTCGGGTGAGCAGTTCTTC. It is translated as CSAIGQGSSGEQFF.

The J gene is TRBJ2-3, the V gene TRBV28; no definite D call. V was trimmed by 3 bases and J by 1 base, leaving 8 bases between them. The CDR3 loop spans 14 amino acids. Germline CDR1 and CDR2: MDHEN and SYDVKM. This chain's CDR3 is CASSFVAGTDTQYF. DNA of the CDR3: TGTGCCAGCAGTTTTGTCGCAGGCACAGATACGCAGTATTTT. Based on the CDR3 plus reference TRBV28 and TRBJ2-3, the full variable domain is DVKVTQSSRYLVKRTGEKVFLECVQDMDHENMFWYRQDPGLGLRLIYFSYDVKMKEKGDIPEGYSVSREKKERFSLILESASTNQTSMYLCASSFVAGTDTQYFGPGTRLTVL.

V is TRBV5-5 and J is TRBJ1-2; 8 positions agree with TRBD1. There are 18 residues in the CDR3. V dropped 2 bases and J dropped 1; count of bases not matched to a gene: 13. CDR1 and CDR2 (germline): SGHKS, YYEKEE (reference sequence). CDR3 residues: CASSFASGTGDFNYGYTF. CDR3 nucleotide sequence: TGTGCCAGCAGCTTTGCTTCCGGGACAGGCGACTTTAACTATGGCTACACCTTC.

The CDR3 sequence is CASSLDYPYEQYF. The CDR3 nucleotides are TGTGCCAGCAGCTTGGACTACCCCTACGAGCAGTACTTC. This rearrangement joins TRBV7-3 to TRBJ2-7, with D possibly TRBD2 on 6 matching bases. The CDR3 extends over 13 amino acids. The V gene's germline CDR1 is SGHTA and CDR2 FQGTGA. Trimming shortened V by 3 bases and J by 2 bases, and 8 bases separated the two germline ends.

V usage is TRBV5-1 and J usage is TRBJ2-5; D is possibly TRBD1 (6 bases). The V gene lost 4 bases and the J gene lost 2 bases, with 15 bases spanning the gap. The germline V gene has CDR1 SGHRS and CDR2 YFSETQ. This CDR3 contains 15 residues. In nucleotides, the CDR3 is TGCGCCAGCAGCCCCTGGGGACAAGTTCAAGAGACCCAGTACTTC. As protein: CASSPWGQVQETQYF.

The chain uses TRBV27 and TRBJ2-7; a possible D gene is TRBD1 (6 bases). The CDR3 extends over 17 amino acids. Trimming cost V 3 bases and J 0 bases, with 18 bases left between them. Germline CDR1 MNHEY, CDR2 SMNVEV (reference sequence). CDR3: CASSFQSQGPGSYEQYF. The DNA of the CDR3 is TGTGCCAGCAGTTTCCAGTCTCAGGGGCCTGGCTCCTACGAGCAGTACTTC.

The V and J genes are TRBV2 and TRBJ2-1, with TRBD2 matching 8 bases. The ends lost 5 bases at V and 0 bases at J; junction bases unmatched: 3. Germline V gives CDR1 SNHLY, CDR2 FYNNEI. This CDR3 is built from 15 residues. The CDR3 region has the DNA TGTGCCAGCAGTCCCAGCGGGAGCTCCTACAATGAGCAGTTCTTC. Protein product: CASSPSGSSYNEQFF.

This chain links TRBV4-1 with TRBJ2-1; 11 positions agree with TRBD2. The CDR3 spans 16 residues. Germline lookup yields CDR1 MGHRA and CDR2 YSYEKL. Germline trimming cut 4 bases from V and 6 bases from J; bases unmatched to any gene: 8. The DNA for the CDR3 is TGCGCCAGCAGCCCCTACGGGACTAGCGGATTCAATGAGCAGTTCTTC. This codes for CASSPYGTSGFNEQFF.

The chain is built from TRBV30 and TRBJ2-7; 7 nucleotides line up with TRBD2. Germline V gives CDR1 GTSNPN, CDR2 SVGIG (reference sequence). The trim removed 3 bases at V and 3 bases at J, leaving 8 bases unmatched. This CDR3 is 14 amino acids long. The CDR3: CAWRQLAESYEQYF. The CDR3 DNA sequence: TGTGCCTGGAGGCAGCTAGCGGAGAGCTACGAGCAGTACTTC.

The V call is TRBV30, the J call TRBJ1-4; 9 nucleotides line up with TRBD1. Germline loops: CDR1 GTSNPN, CDR2 SVGIG (reference sequence). This CDR3 has 14 amino acids. With V trimmed by 5 bases and J by 8 bases, 9 bases remained unmatched. Here the CDR3 reads CAWGDRAAGEKLFF. In nucleotides, the CDR3 is TGTGCCTGGGGGGACAGGGCTGCGGGGGAAAAACTGTTTTTT.

This chain uses TRBV7-4 with TRBJ2-1; 8 bases line up with TRBD1. Germline V gives CDR1 SGHVT, CDR2 SQSDAQ. The CDR3 has 16 residues. The V gene end was trimmed by 5 bases and the J gene end by 6 bases; junction bases not matched to a gene: 12. The CDR3 sequence: CASSPTGWQGANEQFF. CDR3 sequence (DNA): TGTGCCAGCAGCCCGACGGGATGGCAGGGGGCCAATGAGCAGTTCTTC.

CDR3 amino acids: CASDRGVNQPQHF. CDR3 nucleotide sequence: TGTGCCAGCGACAGGGGCGTGAATCAGCCCCAGCATTTT. The chain recombines TRBV28 with TRBJ1-5; 8 bases are shared with TRBD1. The junction had 4 bases not matched to a gene; V was cut back by 8 bases and J by 4 bases. From germline, CDR1 is MDHEN and CDR2 SYDVKM. The CDR3 runs 13 residues.

This chain connects TRBV6-1 to TRBJ2-1, with D possibly TRBD2 on 5 matching bases. The ends were cut back, 3 bases at V and 4 bases at J, with 7 bases in the middle. Looked up from germline, CDR1 is MNHNS and CDR2 is SASEGT. This CDR3 is 13 amino acids long. The CDR3 is CASSEWEYNEQFF. The CDR3 region has the DNA TGTGCCAGCAGTGAGTGGGAGTACAATGAGCAGTTCTTC.

The V call is TRBV10-3, the J call TRBJ2-2; D may be TRBD2 (5 bases). Looked up from germline, CDR1 is ENHRY and CDR2 is SYGVKD. The CDR3 length is 16 residues. The germline V and J ends were trimmed by 0 bases and 5 bases, with 13 bases remaining between them. The CDR3 loop is CAISESGIGGTGELFF. Here the CDR3 DNA reads TGTGCCATCAGTGAGTCCGGGATCGGTGGTACCGGGGAGCTGTTTTTT.

The CDR3 loop is CASSSSSKAEQYF. CDR3 DNA sequence: TGTGCCAGCAGCTCGTCTTCGAAAGCCGAGCAGTACTTC. This chain joins TRBV7-2 and TRBJ2-7; the D is unclear. Per germline, CDR1 SGHTA and CDR2 FQGNSA. The V gene lost 4 bases and the J gene lost 6 bases, with 13 bases spanning the gap. CDR3 length: 13 amino acids.